Below are 26 T cell receptor beta chains sequenced from a single sample in a study of blood T cell repertoires in COVID-19. Sequenced by immunoSEQ multiplex PCR; TCRdb stores in-frame clones only, minus some. Of roughly 99,000 clones in the sample, 81% are singletons; the top ten hold roughly a tenth. Sequences were obtained from peripheral blood. The receptor set was obtained from an elderly woman with acute or convalescent COVID-19.

The rearrangement joins TRBV2 to TRBJ2-2, with 8 nucleotides matching TRBD1. V shed 5 bases and J 3 bases; nucleotides not matched to a gene: 8. Germline V CDR1 and CDR2: SNHLY, FYNNEI. The CDR3 extends over 16 amino acids. CDR3 sequence reads: CASSNAGGAYTGELFF. The CDR3 nucleotides read TGTGCCAGCAGTAATGCAGGGGGCGCTTACACCGGGGAGCTGTTTTTT.

The gene calls are TRBV7-6 and TRBJ2-2; 10 nucleotides line up with TRBD2. From germline, CDR1 is SGHVS and CDR2 FNYEAQ. The length of the CDR3 is 17 residues. Trimming took 1 base from V and 4 from J; bases not matched to a gene: 6. The CDR3 protein is CASSLGAGGPGTGELFF. The CDR3 coding sequence is TGTGCCAGCAGCTTAGGAGCGGGGGGGCCGGGCACCGGGGAGCTGTTTTTT.

The chain employs TRBV5-4 and TRBJ1-4, with TRBD1 matching 10 bases. With V trimmed by 4 bases and J by 8 bases, 8 bases remained unmatched. The CDR3 is 15 amino acids. The germline CDR1 and CDR2 sequences are SGHNT and YYREEE (reference sequence). The CDR3 loop reads CASSASGTGDEKLFF. As DNA, the CDR3 is TGTGCCAGCAGCGCCTCCGGGACAGGGGACGAAAAACTGTTTTTT.

The table lists this clone with a few counts. J is TRBJ2-2 and V is TRBV5-4; D may be TRBD1 (5 bases). V lost 4 bases to trimming and J lost 3 bases, with 13 bases between them. This CDR3 has 15 residues. The germline V gene encodes CDR1 SGHNT and CDR2 YYREEE (reference sequence). The CDR3 DNA reads TGTGCCAGCAGCGCTCAGGGAACCTACACCGGGGAGCTGTTTTTT. Amino acid sequence: CASSAQGTYTGELFF.

This clone was recorded a few times. CDR3 in amino acids: CASSRGTPGQSSYEQYF. In nucleotides, the CDR3 is TGTGCCAGCAGTCGCGGAACTCCCGGACAGAGCTCCTACGAGCAGTACTTC. V and J are TRBV6-6 and TRBJ2-7, with D maybe TRBD1 (6 bases). Per germline, CDR1 MNHNY and CDR2 SVGAGI (reference sequence). The CDR3 is made up of 17 amino acids. Trimming pared 5 bases from V and 0 bases from J, leaving 20 bases between.

This chain connects TRBV2 to TRBJ2-2; 7 nucleotides line up with TRBD2. The V segment lost 3 bases and the J segment 4 bases; nucleotides outside the gene matches: 5. Germline V gives CDR1 SNHLY, CDR2 FYNNEI. CDR3 length equals 15 residues. The chain's CDR3 is CASSESGRGTGELFF. In nucleotides, the CDR3 is TGTGCCAGCAGTGAGTCAGGGAGGGGCACCGGGGAGCTGTTTTTT. Using reference TRBV2 and TRBJ2-2 for the parts outside the CDR3, the full variable domain is EPEVTQTPSHQVTQMGQEVILRCVPISNHLYFYWYRQILGQKVEFLVSFYNNEISEKSEIFDDQFSVERPDGSNFTLKIRSTKLEDSAMYFCASSESGRGTGELFFGEGSRLTVL.

The chain couples TRBV6-5 to TRBJ1-2; 8 bases match TRBD1. CDR3 length equals 12 residues. Germline CDR1 MNHEY, CDR2 SVGAGI. The J segment lost 11 bases and the V segment lost 6 bases, leaving 8 bases of the junction unmatched. As DNA, the CDR3 is TGTGCCAGCAGCCGAGACAGGGGAAAGTACACCTTC. Protein product: CASSRDRGKYTF.

The V call is TRBV27, the J call TRBJ1-5, with D possibly matching TRBD1 (5 bases). The germline V gene encodes CDR1 MNHEY and CDR2 SMNVEV (reference sequence). V dropped 5 bases and J dropped 6 bases, with 17 bases sitting between them. The CDR3 length is 15 residues. CDR3 sequence: CASSEPQGKSQPQHF. The CDR3 DNA sequence: TGTGCCAGCAGTGAACCGCAGGGTAAGAGTCAGCCCCAGCATTTT.

The chain links TRBV6-4 to TRBJ2-5; the match to TRBD2 covers 8 bases. This CDR3 contains 20 residues. V shed 1 base, J shed 1 base, and the junction held 17 bases outside the gene matches. The germline CDR1 and CDR2 sequences are MRHNA and SNTAGT. This chain's CDR3 is CASSDFLRGTRGYSQETQYF. DNA for the CDR3: TGTGCCAGCAGTGACTTTCTGAGGGGGACTAGGGGATATTCCCAAGAGACCCAGTACTTC.

The chain links TRBV10-3 to TRBJ2-7; TRBD1 agrees at 8 bases. Per the germline V gene, CDR1 is ENHRY and CDR2 is SYGVKD. The CDR3 consists of 15 residues. V was clipped by 2 bases and J by 0 bases; unmatched bases: 3. CDR3 sequence (DNA): TGTGCCATCAGTGAGCCCCAGGGGGCCTCCTACGAGCAGTACTTC. This gives the protein CAISEPQGASYEQYF.

The gene calls are TRBV19 and TRBJ2-2, with 7 bases lining up with TRBD1. Germline assignment: CDR1 LNHDA and CDR2 SQIVND (reference sequence). The junction had 10 bases not matched to a gene; V was cut back by 6 bases and J by 6 bases. This CDR3 has 15 amino acids. The CDR3 nucleotides read TGTGCCAGTAGGGGGACGGGACAGAATTCCGGGGAGCTGTTTTTT. Protein sequence: CASRGTGQNSGELFF.

V gene TRBV10-3 combines with J gene TRBJ1-4; the match to TRBD1 covers 8 bases. Germline CDR1 and CDR2: ENHRY and SYGVKD. Trimming cost V 6 bases and J 3 bases; bases outside gene matches: 3. The CDR3 runs to 14 residues. This CDR3 is CAISAQGANEKLFF. Here the CDR3 DNA reads TGTGCCATCAGCGCACAGGGGGCTAATGAAAAACTGTTTTTT.

The chain combines TRBV11-2 with TRBJ2-3, with TRBD2 as a possible D gene (6 bases). Germline V gene sequence: CDR1 SGHAT, CDR2 FQNNGV. V was trimmed by 3 bases and J by 0 bases, leaving 13 bases between them. This CDR3 has 16 residues. The CDR3 loop reads CASSFNPRGSTDTQYF. CDR3 coding DNA: TGTGCCAGCAGCTTTAACCCCCGGGGGAGCACAGATACGCAGTATTTT.

The rearrangement links TRBV7-6 to TRBJ2-3; D is unclear. Germline V gene sequence: CDR1 SGHVS, CDR2 FNYEAQ. The CDR3 is made up of 14 amino acids. With 2 bases removed from V and 1 base from J, the gap between germline ends came to 7 bases. In nucleotides, the CDR3 is TGTGCCAGCAGCTTAAGTACGGGCACAGATACGCAGTATTTT. This codes for CASSLSTGTDTQYF.

This clone was counted a single time. Other nucleotide sequences from this sample produce the same CDR3. This rearrangement joins TRBV7-9 to TRBJ2-6; tentative D call: TRBD1 (5 bases). The CDR3 is made up of 15 amino acids. Trimming cost V 6 bases and J 0 bases, with 9 bases left between them. Germline lookup yields CDR1 SEHNR and CDR2 FQNEAQ (reference sequence). CDR3 sequence (DNA): TGTGCCAGCAGTTCCGACAGCTCTGGGGCCAACGTCCTGACTTTC. Its translation: CASSSDSSGANVLTF.

The J gene is TRBJ2-6, the V gene TRBV10-3, with D possibly being TRBD2 (6 bases). CDR3 length: 16 residues. The germline V and J ends were trimmed by 6 bases and 0 bases, with 12 bases remaining between them. CDR1 ENHRY and CDR2 SYGVKD come from the germline V gene. Here the CDR3 reads CAISPQEGSGANVLTF. Written as DNA, the CDR3 is TGTGCCATCAGCCCACAGGAGGGCTCTGGGGCCAACGTCCTGACTTTC.

V usage is TRBV4-1 and J usage is TRBJ2-3, with 8 nucleotides matching TRBD1. The CDR3 runs 16 residues. The germline V gene encodes CDR1 MGHRA and CDR2 YSYEKL. V was clipped by 3 bases and J by 1 base; unmatched bases: 6. The CDR3 coding sequence is TGCGCCAGCAGCCATTTCGACAGGGGTGGCACAGATACGCAGTATTTT. This sequence encodes CASSHFDRGGTDTQYF.

The chain has TRBV21-1 and TRBJ1-2; TRBD1 is the table's D call and was not checked against the DNA. TRBV21-1 is tagged as a pseudogene. CDR3 length: 14 residues. CDR3 nucleotides: TGTGCCAGCCTGGCCCGACAGGGGACCTATGGCTACACCTTC. Protein sequence: CASLARQGTYGYTF.

V and J are TRBV2 and TRBJ2-6; TRBD2 is a possible D gene (6 bases). The length of the CDR3 is 14 residues. Germline values: CDR1 SNHLY, CDR2 FYNNEI. Trimming removed 11 bases from V and 2 bases from J, with 13 bases in between. The CDR3 DNA reads as TGTGCCGGGGGACTCCTAACTGGGGCCAACGTCCTGACTTTC. It specifies CAGGLLTGANVLTF. Together with reference TRBV2 and TRBJ2-6, the CDR3 gives the full variable domain: EPEVTQTPSHQVTQMGQEVILRCVPISNHLYFYWYRQILGQKVEFLVSFYNNEISEKSEIFDDQFSVERPDGSNFTLKIRSTKLEDSAMYFCAGGLLTGANVLTFGAGSRLTVL.

J is TRBJ2-3 and V is TRBV18; TRBD2 matches 8 bases. The germline gives CDR1 KGHSH, CDR2 LQKENI. This CDR3 has 16 residues. V lost 3 bases and J lost 0; bases outside the gene matches: 5. The CDR3 DNA reads TGTGCCAGCTCACCGCCGGGACTAGGTAGCACAGATACGCAGTATTTT. Encoded protein: CASSPPGLGSTDTQYF. The full variable domain, rest sourced from reference TRBV18 and TRBJ2-3, is NAGVMQNPRHLVRRRGQEARLRCSPMKGHSHVYWYRQLPEEGLKFMVYLQKENIIDESGMPKERFSAEFPKEGPSILRIQQVVRGDSAAYFCASSPPGLGSTDTQYFGPGTRLTVL.

This chain joins TRBV3-1 (or the pseudogene TRBV3-2) and TRBJ2-2, with D perhaps matching TRBD1 (6 bases). V was cut by 4 bases and J by 0 bases, with 12 bases left in between. Looked up from germline, CDR1 is LGHDT and CDR2 is YNNKEL (reference sequence). This CDR3 is built from 16 residues. The CDR3 coding sequence is TGTGCCAGCAGCCGCCCACAGGGCGCGAACACCGGGGAGCTGTTTTTT. Its protein product is CASSRPQGANTGELFF.

The chain couples TRBV5-1 to TRBJ2-5; D perhaps matches TRBD2 (6 bases). Looked up from germline, CDR1 is SGHRS and CDR2 is YFSETQ. V gave up 0 bases and J gave up 1 base, with 13 bases separating them. The CDR3 has 16 residues. The CDR3 spells CASSLGPRRAQETQYF. CDR3 in DNA: TGCGCCAGCAGCTTGGGTCCGCGGAGGGCCCAAGAGACCCAGTACTTC.

The table lists this clone with a few counts. The rearrangement uses TRBV28 and TRBJ2-7, with TRBD1 as a possible D gene (6 bases). The germline V gene encodes CDR1 MDHEN and CDR2 SYDVKM. V was cut by 9 bases and J by 3 bases, with 12 bases left in between. This CDR3 has 12 amino acids. DNA of the CDR3: TGTGCCAGTCGGACAGAGGGCTACGAGCAGTACTTC. Its protein is CASRTEGYEQYF.

This clone came up once. The chain combines TRBV18 with TRBJ2-7; TRBD2 is a possible D gene (5 bases). Germline CDR1 reads KGHSH; CDR2 reads LQKENI. This CDR3 is 11 amino acids long. The germline V and J ends were trimmed by 3 bases and 7 bases, with 7 bases remaining between them. The chain's CDR3 is CASSPGGEQYF. The CDR3 DNA is TGTGCCAGCTCACCCGGAGGAGAGCAGTACTTC.

J is TRBJ2-1 and V is TRBV27, with 9 positions matching TRBD1. The V gene's germline CDR1 is MNHEY and CDR2 SMNVEV (reference sequence). This CDR3 comprises 14 residues. The junction had 5 bases not matched to a gene; V was cut back by 6 bases and J by 5 bases. The CDR3 region is CASSDRGVHNEQFF. In DNA form, the CDR3 reads TGTGCCAGCAGCGACAGGGGGGTTCACAATGAGCAGTTCTTC.

The chain recombines TRBV4-2 with TRBJ2-4, with D possibly matching TRBD1 (6 bases). The germline V gene encodes CDR1 LGHNA and CDR2 YNFKEQ. Trimming took 1 base from V and 3 from J, leaving 10 bases between them. The CDR3 is 15 amino acids. The CDR3 sequence is CASSQVEDSKNIQYF. CDR3 nucleotides: TGTGCCAGCAGCCAAGTAGAGGACAGCAAAAACATTCAGTACTTC.